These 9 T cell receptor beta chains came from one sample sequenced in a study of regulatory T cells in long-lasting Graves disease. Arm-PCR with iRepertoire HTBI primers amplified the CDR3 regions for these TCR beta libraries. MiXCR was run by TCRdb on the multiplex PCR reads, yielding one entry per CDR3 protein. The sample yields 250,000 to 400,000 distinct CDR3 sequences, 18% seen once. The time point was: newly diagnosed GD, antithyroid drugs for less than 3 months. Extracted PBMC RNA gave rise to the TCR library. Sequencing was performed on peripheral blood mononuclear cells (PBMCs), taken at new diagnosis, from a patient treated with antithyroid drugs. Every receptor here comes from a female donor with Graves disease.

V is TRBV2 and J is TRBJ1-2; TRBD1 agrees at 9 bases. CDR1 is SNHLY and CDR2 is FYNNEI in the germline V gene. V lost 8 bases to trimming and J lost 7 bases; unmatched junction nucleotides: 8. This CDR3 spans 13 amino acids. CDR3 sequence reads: CASGVGTGPGYTF. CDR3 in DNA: TGTGCCAGCGGTGTGGGGACAGGGCCTGGCTACACCTTC.

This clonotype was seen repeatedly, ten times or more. CDR3 sequence: CASSKQGGYSPLHF. The CDR3 nucleotides are TGTGCCAGTAGTAAGCAGGGCGGTTATTCACCCCTCCACTTT. V usage is TRBV19 and J usage is TRBJ1-6; weak D call: TRBD1 (5 bases). In germline, CDR1 is LNHDA, CDR2 SQIVND (reference sequence). Trimming left V 4 bases short and J 8 bases short, with 12 bases between. The length of the CDR3 is 14 residues. The full variable domain, rest sourced from reference TRBV19 and TRBJ1-6, is DGGITQSPKYLFRKEGQNVTLSCEQNLNHDAMYWYRQDPGQGLRLIYYSQIVNDFQKGDIAEGYSVSREKKESFPLTVTSAQKNPTAFYLCASSKQGGYSPLHFGNGTRLTVT.

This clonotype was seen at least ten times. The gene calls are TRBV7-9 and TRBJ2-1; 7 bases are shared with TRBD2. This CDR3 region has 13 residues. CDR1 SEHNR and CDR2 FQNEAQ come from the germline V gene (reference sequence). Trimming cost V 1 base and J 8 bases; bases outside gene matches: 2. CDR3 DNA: TGTGCCAGCAGCTTAGGGGGGGGATATGAGCAGTTCTTC. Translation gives CASSLGGGYEQFF.

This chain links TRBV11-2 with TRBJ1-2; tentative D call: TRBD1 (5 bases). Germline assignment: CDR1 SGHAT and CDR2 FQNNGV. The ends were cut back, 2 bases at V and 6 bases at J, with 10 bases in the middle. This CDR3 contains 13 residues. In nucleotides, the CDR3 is TGTGCCAGCAGCTTATGGGAGGGGCATGGCTACACCTTC. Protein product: CASSLWEGHGYTF.

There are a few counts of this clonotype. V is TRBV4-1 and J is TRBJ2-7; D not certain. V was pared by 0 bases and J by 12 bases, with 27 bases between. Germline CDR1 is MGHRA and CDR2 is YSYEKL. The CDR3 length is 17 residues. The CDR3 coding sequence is TGCGCCAGCAGCCAAGATAGGTCGTCGTCATTATCCACGAGTATGTACTTC. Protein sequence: CASSQDRSSSLSTSMYF.

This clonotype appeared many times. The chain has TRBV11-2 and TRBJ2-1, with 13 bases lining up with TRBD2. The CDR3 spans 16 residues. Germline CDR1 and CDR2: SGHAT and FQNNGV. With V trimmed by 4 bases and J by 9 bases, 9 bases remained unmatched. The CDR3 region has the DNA TGTGCCAGCAGCTCCCGGACTAGCGGGAGCTTGGTTGAGCAGTTCTTC. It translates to CASSSRTSGSLVEQFF.

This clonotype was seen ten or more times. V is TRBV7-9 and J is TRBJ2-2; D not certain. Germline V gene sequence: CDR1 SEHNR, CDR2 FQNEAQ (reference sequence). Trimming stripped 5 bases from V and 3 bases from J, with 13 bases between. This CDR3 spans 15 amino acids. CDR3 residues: CASSRIRLDTGELFF. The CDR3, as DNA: TGTGCCAGCAGCCGGATTAGGCTTGACACCGGGGAGCTGTTTTTT.

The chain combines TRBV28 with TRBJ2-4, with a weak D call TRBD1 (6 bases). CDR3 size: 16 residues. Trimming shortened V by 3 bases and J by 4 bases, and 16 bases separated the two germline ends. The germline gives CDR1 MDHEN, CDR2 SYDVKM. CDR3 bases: TGTGCCAGCAGTTTGGTCTCTCCAGGGGTGAAAAACATTCAGTACTTC. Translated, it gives CASSLVSPGVKNIQYF.

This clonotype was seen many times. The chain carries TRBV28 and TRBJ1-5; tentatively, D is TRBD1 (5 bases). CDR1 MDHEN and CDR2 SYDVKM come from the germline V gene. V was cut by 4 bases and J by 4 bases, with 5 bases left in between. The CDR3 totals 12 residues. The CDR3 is CASSSGNQPQHF. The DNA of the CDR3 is TGTGCCAGCAGTTCAGGGAATCAGCCCCAGCATTTT.